This is a list of T cell receptor beta chains from one sample in a study of T cells in narcolepsy. Profiled with immunoSEQ multiplex PCR; TCRdb holds only in-frame clones, not every one. This table holds tens of thousands of clones, roughly 85% found once. The specimen sequenced was memory (CD45RA-) CD4+ T cells from blood. Source of these receptors: a human donor in good health. Both conserved end residues are part of each CDR3. Fields, in order: V gene, D gene, clone size, J gene, CDR3 DNA, CDR3 protein. The D gene is left open where the match is weak. Only some rows state a clone size, as once, few, many or a class for expanded clones.

TRBV28	.	.	TRBJ1-5	TGTGCCAGCCACGGGTCGGGATATAGCAATCAGCCCCAGCATTTT	CASHGSGYSNQPQHF
TRBV21-1	.	.	TRBJ2-2	TGTGCCAGCAGCAAAGGTAATAGCGGGAGGGCCGGCGGGGAGCTGTTTTTT	CASSKGNSGRAGGELFF
TRBV5-6	.	.	TRBJ2-7	TGTGCCAGCAGCTTGGACCTCAGGAGCGAGTCGCGCTACGAGCAGTACTTC	CASSLDLRSESRYEQYF
TRBV15	.	.	TRBJ1-6	TGTGCCACCAGCAGAGAACGGGCAGGGCTTAATTCACCCCTCCACTTT	CATSRERAGLNSPLHF
TRBV19	TRBD1	.	TRBJ1-5	TGTGCCAGTAAGGGGGACAGGGGCCTTAATCAGCCCCAGCATTTT	CASKGDRGLNQPQHF
TRBV5-1	TRBD1	.	TRBJ1-5	TGCGCCAGCAGCTTGGAAGGGACAGGGGATCAGCCCCAGCATTTT	CASSLEGTGDQPQHF
TRBV18	.	.	TRBJ2-5	TGTGCCAGCTCACCAGGTCTCCAAGAGACCCAGTACTTC	CASSPGLQETQYF
TRBV4-1	TRBD1	.	TRBJ2-1	TGCGCCAGCAGCCACCGGGACAGGGCCTACAATGAGCAGTTCTTC	CASSHRDRAYNEQFF
TRBV9	.	.	TRBJ1-4	TGTGCCAGCAGCCCGAGTCCCACAACTAATGAAAAACTGTTTTTT	CASSPSPTTNEKLFF
TRBV5-4	TRBD1	.	TRBJ1-3	TGTGCCAGCAGCTTGGGACAGGGGGAAACCATATATTTT	CASSLGQGETIYF
TRBV25-1	.	.	TRBJ2-7	TGTGCCAGCTCCTCCACCTACGAGCAGTACTTC	CASSSTYEQYF
TRBV10-2	TRBD1	once	TRBJ2-4	TGCGCCAGCAGTGGAGGGGGCTCTGCCAAAAACATTCAGTACTTC	CASSGGGSAKNIQYF
TRBV7-8	.	once	TRBJ2-7	TGTGCCAGCAGCTCCCCTTACGAGCAGTACTTC	CASSSPYEQYF
TRBV28	.	.	TRBJ2-1	TGTGCCAGCAGTTGGAACGCCGGAAATGAGCAGTTCTTC	CASSWNAGNEQFF
TRBV27	.	.	TRBJ1-6	TGTGCCAGCAGTTTGAGTGCCAGGGGTGGCCCCCGTTTAAATTCACCCCTCCACTTT	CASSLSARGGPRLNSPLHF
TRBV19	.	.	TRBJ1-1	TGTGCCAGTAGTCGACCGGGGAAGACCCTCATGAACACTGAAGCTTTCTTT	CASSRPGKTLMNTEAFF
TRBV28	.	.	TRBJ2-7	TGTGCCAGCGCTCTGCTGTCCTTACAGGGATCCCCCTACGAGCAGTACTTC	CASALLSLQGSPYEQYF
TRBV6-1	TRBD2	.	TRBJ2-4	TGTGCCAGCAGTGATTTAGCGGGAGCCATAGCCAAAAACATTCAGTACTTC	CASSDLAGAIAKNIQYF
TRBV7-8	.	.	TRBJ2-1	TGTGCCAGCAGCTTATTCGGGGGAGCCTCATACAATGAGCAGTTCTTC	CASSLFGGASYNEQFF
TRBV6-5	TRBD2	.	TRBJ2-3	TGTGCCAGCAGTTACGGCGCTAGCGGGGTAGATACGCAGTATTTT	CASSYGASGVDTQYF
TRBV7-2	TRBD2	.	TRBJ2-5	TGTGCCAGCAGCTCCCCTAGCGGGGGCGTGCAGTACTTC	CASSSPSGGVQYF
TRBV28	TRBD2	.	TRBJ2-4	TGTGCCAGCAGTTTATCACTAGCGGGAGCGGGAAACATTCAGTACTTC	CASSLSLAGAGNIQYF
TRBV10-3	TRBD1	.	TRBJ1-5	TGTGCCAGCAGGTCGATCGGACAGGGCAATCAGCCCCAGCATTTT	CASRSIGQGNQPQHF
TRBV6-9	.	few	TRBJ2-7	TGTGCCAGCAAGGGGGATGGGGACTCCTACGAGCAGTACTTC	CASKGDGDSYEQYF
TRBV28	TRBD2	.	TRBJ2-5	TGTGCCAGCAGCGCTAGCGGGACCCACCAAGAGACCCAGTACTTC	CASSASGTHQETQYF
TRBV4-2	TRBD1	.	TRBJ2-7	TGTGCCAGCAGCCAAGATCTGTCCGGGACAGGGCTTTCCTACGAGCAGTACTTC	CASSQDLSGTGLSYEQYF
TRBV7-8	.	.	TRBJ1-1	TGTGCCAGCAGCCGCACTAACACTGAAGCTTTCTTT	CASSRTNTEAFF
TRBV6-1	.	.	TRBJ2-6	TGTGCCAGCAGGATGGACAGCTCTGGGGCCAACGTCCTGACTTTC	CASRMDSSGANVLTF
TRBV5-5	.	few	TRBJ1-4	TGTGCCAGCAGCGGGGTCGGTCGGCAGGAAAAACTGTTTTTT	CASSGVGRQEKLFF
TRBV4-2	.	.	TRBJ2-1	TGTGCCAGCAGCCATGGAGACCGGGCCTCTAATGAGCAGTTCTTC	CASSHGDRASNEQFF
TRBV18	TRBD1	.	TRBJ1-3	TGTGCCAGCTCATCGGGACAGGGTGTGGAAAGCACCATATATTTT	CASSSGQGVESTIYF
TRBV29-1	TRBD1	.	TRBJ2-5	TGCAGCGTTGAAGAAGACAGGGGGCGATCGGAGACCCAGTACTTC	CSVEEDRGRSETQYF
TRBV30	TRBD2	.	TRBJ2-5	TGTGCCTGGAGTCCTTTAGCGGGAAGGGAGACCCAGTACTTC	CAWSPLAGRETQYF
TRBV28	TRBD2	.	TRBJ2-5	TGTGCCAGCAGTTTGGGCGGGAGCTTTCAAGAGACCCAGTACTTC	CASSLGGSFQETQYF
TRBV10-1	.	.	TRBJ2-1	TGCGCCAGCGGAGAGGGCCTACTAGAACCCTACAATGAGCAGTTCTTC	CASGEGLLEPYNEQFF
TRBV20-1	TRBD2	.	TRBJ2-1	TGCAGTGCTAGAGATAGCGGGAGAAAGTTCTTC	CSARDSGRKFF
TRBV19	TRBD1	.	TRBJ2-1	TGTGCCAGTAGTAATTTAAGGACAGGGCCTTACAATGAGCAGTTCTTC	CASSNLRTGPYNEQFF
TRBV5-1	.	.	TRBJ2-7	TGCGCCAGCAGCTTGGCGGGGGCAGGGGGGGAGCAGTACTTC	CASSLAGAGGEQYF
TRBV6-1	.	.	TRBJ2-5	TGTGCCAGCTCGTCAACGACAGGCCAAGAGACCCAGTACTTC	CASSSTTGQETQYF
TRBV5-1	.	.	TRBJ1-1	TGCGCCAGCAGCTCCACCTTTACAGGTCGGCACACTGAAGCTTTCTTT	CASSSTFTGRHTEAFF
TRBV27	.	.	TRBJ1-2	TGTGCCAGCAGCCCCGGGGGGTGGGATGGCTACACCTTC	CASSPGGWDGYTF
TRBV2	TRBD2	.	TRBJ2-2	TGTGCCAGCAGTATGGAAGCGGGAGACTACACCGGGGAGCTGTTTTTT	CASSMEAGDYTGELFF
TRBV12-2	.	.	TRBJ1-1	TGTGCAAGTCGCTACGTGGTCGGACTTTTTCCAAGGGGAACTGAAGCTTTCTTT	CASRYVVGLFPRGTEAFF
TRBV7-9	TRBD2	.	TRBJ2-3	TGTGCCAGCAGCTTCGGGACTAGCGGGAGTACAGACACGCAGTATTTT	CASSFGTSGSTDTQYF
TRBV6-1	.	once	TRBJ2-7	TGTGCCAGCAGTCCGGTCGTCTACGAGCAGTACTTC	CASSPVVYEQYF
TRBV29-1	TRBD1	.	TRBJ2-7	TGCAGCGTGGGGACAGTTCCCTACGAGCAGTACTTC	CSVGTVPYEQYF
TRBV5-1	TRBD1	.	TRBJ2-7	TGCGCCAGCAGCTTGGCGTTACAGGGGATACCCGGGGAGCAGTACTTC	CASSLALQGIPGEQYF
TRBV29-1	.	.	TRBJ1-2	TGCAGCGTTGATTCTGGCTACACCTTC	CSVDSGYTF
TRBV18	.	.	TRBJ2-7	TGTGCCAGCTCCCCCTTACCGCAGGCCACCTACGAGCAGTACTTC	CASSPLPQATYEQYF
TRBV11-2	.	once	TRBJ2-7	TGTGCCAGCAGCTTAGGCCGGGCAGGGAGCGTTTACGAGCAGTACTTC	CASSLGRAGSVYEQYF
TRBV25-1	.	.	TRBJ2-5	TGTGCCAGCAGCCAGGGTCCGACCCAGTACTTC	CASSQGPTQYF
TRBV7-9	TRBD2	.	TRBJ2-7	TGTGCCAGCAGCCCGAGGAGCGGGAGGACCTCCTACGAGCAGTACTTC	CASSPRSGRTSYEQYF
TRBV30	.	.	TRBJ2-2	TGTGCCTGGAACCGGGGGCGGAACACCGGGGAGCTGTTTTTT	CAWNRGRNTGELFF
TRBV5-1	.	once	TRBJ2-1	TGCGCCAGCAGCTTGGAGACTAGGGCCTCCTACAATGAGCAGTTCTTC	CASSLETRASYNEQFF